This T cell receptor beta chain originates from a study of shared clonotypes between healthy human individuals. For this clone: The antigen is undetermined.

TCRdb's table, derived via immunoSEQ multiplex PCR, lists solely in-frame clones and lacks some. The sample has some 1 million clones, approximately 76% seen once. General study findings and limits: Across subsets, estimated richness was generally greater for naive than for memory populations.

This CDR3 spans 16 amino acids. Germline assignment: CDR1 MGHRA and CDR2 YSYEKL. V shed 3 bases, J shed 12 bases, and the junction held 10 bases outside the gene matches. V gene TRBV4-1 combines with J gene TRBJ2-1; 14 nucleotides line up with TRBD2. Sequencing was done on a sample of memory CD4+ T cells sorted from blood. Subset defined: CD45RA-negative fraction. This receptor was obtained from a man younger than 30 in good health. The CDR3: CASSQGGLAGDFGQFF. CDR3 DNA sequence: TGCGCCAGCAGCCAGGGGGGACTAGCGGGGGATTTCGGGCAGTTCTTC.